The next 26 T cell receptor beta chains were all read from a single sample in a study of response to subunit inactivated influenza vaccine (dated by TCRdb to the late 2010s). Libraries were made using RT-PCR. The sample was run on an Illumina HiSeq 2500. The raw public reads went through TCRdb reprocessing: fastp at Q25, MiXCR clone calling, in-frame beta chains kept. A single entry per CDR3 protein holds the most common genes and DNA from its merged rows. This sample has over 800,000 distinct CDR3 sequences in its table, and roughly 20% of those were observed once. The top ten hold about 10% of the sample. The specimen was PBMCs from blood, collected more than 4 days after vaccination. The receptors were sampled from a man aged 45-60 years who received an inactivated influenza vaccine. Donor details come from another sample of the same person, matched by shared clones.

This clonotype was seen ten or more times. The rearrangement uses TRBV12-3 or TRBV12-4 and TRBJ2-5; 9 bases are shared with TRBD1. This CDR3 comprises 13 residues. The trim removed 6 bases at V and 1 base at J, leaving 0 bases unmatched. CDR3 nucleotides: TGTGCCAGCAGGACAGGGGGCCAAGAGACCCAGTACTTC. It encodes CASRTGGQETQYF.

This clonotype was picked up a small number of times. The chain is built from TRBV9 and TRBJ1-4; D unresolved. Germline V CDR1 and CDR2: SGDLS, YYNGEE. The CDR3 runs to 16 residues. Trimming cost V 6 bases and J 3 bases, with 18 bases left between them. The CDR3 DNA reads as TGTGCCAGCACGAACGGCCCTTCCGATTCTAATGAAAAACTGTTTTTT. This encodes CASTNGPSDSNEKLFF.

This clonotype has more than one count but fewer than ten. The J gene is TRBJ2-7, the V gene TRBV5-1; D not certain. The V end was cut by 0 bases, the J end by 3 bases, with 7 bases between. CDR3 length: 13 residues. The germline V gene has CDR1 SGHRS and CDR2 YFSETQ. The DNA for the CDR3 is TGCGCCAGCAGCTTGGGCTCGAACTACGAGCAGTACTTC. Protein product: CASSLGSNYEQYF.

The V and J genes are TRBV29-1 and TRBJ2-1; TRBD2 matches at 11 bases. CDR1 is SQVTM, CDR2 ANQGSEA, per germline. After removal of 6 bases from V and 2 bases from J, the junction contained 3 bases not matched to a gene. The CDR3 has 14 residues. The CDR3 DNA follows: TGCAGCGTCCCACTAGCGGGGGCCTACAATGAGCAGTTCTTC. Protein sequence: CSVPLAGAYNEQFF.

The chain has TRBV6-5 and TRBJ1-5; TRBD1 agrees at 7 bases. V trimming: 4 bases; J trimming: 13 bases; junction bases outside the gene matches: 13. This CDR3 has 14 amino acids. Germline loops: CDR1 MNHEY, CDR2 SVGAGI. CDR3 region: CASSSSAQGGPQHF. The CDR3 DNA is TGTGCCAGCAGTTCCTCTGCCCAGGGGGGCCCTCAGCATTTT.

This clonotype came up a few times. The chain employs TRBV25-1 and TRBJ2-3, with D hard to call. The V gene lost 1 base and the J gene lost 0 bases, with 11 bases spanning the gap. This CDR3 is 16 amino acids long. CDR1 and CDR2 (germline): MGHDK, SYGVNS. As DNA, the CDR3 is TGTGCCAGCAGTGAATTACCCTCTTCTAGCACAGATACGCAGTATTTT. This translates into CASSELPSSSTDTQYF.

This clonotype has more than one count but fewer than ten. J is TRBJ2-7 and V is TRBV9, with D maybe TRBD2 (6 bases). Trimming took 3 bases from V and 2 from J, leaving 15 bases between them. CDR3 length: 15 amino acids. Germline loops: CDR1 SGDLS, CDR2 YYNGEE. CDR3 sequence (DNA): TGTGCCAGCAGCGCCGGGGGAGCACCAACCTACGAGCAGTACTTC. Translating gives CASSAGGAPTYEQYF.

This clonotype occurred many times. The chain employs TRBV15 and TRBJ2-6; the D gene could be TRBD1 or TRBD2 (5 bases each). The CDR3 consists of 16 residues. Between the trimmed V and J ends, which lost 3 bases and 0 bases, there was a span of 9 bases. Germline V CDR1 and CDR2: LNHNV, YYDKDF (reference sequence). The CDR3 DNA sequence: TGTGCCACCAGCAGGGGACGGTACTCTGGGGCCAACGTCCTGACTTTC. It codes for CATSRGRYSGANVLTF.

The chain combines TRBV29-1 with TRBJ2-1, with 7 bases lining up with TRBD1. Trimming took 7 bases from V and 8 from J; bases not matched to a gene: 11. The CDR3 sequence is 13 residues long. Germline V CDR1 and CDR2: SQVTM, ANQGSEA. In DNA form, the CDR3 reads TGCAGCGCCCCCGGTGACAGGGTCGATGAGCAGTTCTTC. It yields the protein CSAPGDRVDEQFF.

This clonotype has a handful of counts. The chain joins TRBV5-1 to TRBJ2-7; a possible D gene is TRBD2 (7 bases). The V gene lost 1 base and the J gene lost 5 bases, with 16 bases spanning the gap. The CDR3 is made up of 15 amino acids. Germline V lookup: CDR1 SGHRS, CDR2 YFSETQ. CDR3 residues: CASSLWGGQADEQYF. The CDR3, as DNA: TGCGCCAGCAGCTTGTGGGGGGGGCAAGCCGACGAGCAGTACTTC.

This clonotype has at least ten counts. The gene calls are TRBV18 and TRBJ2-1; no reliable D call. Trimming removed 8 bases from V and 6 bases from J, with 11 bases in between. CDR1 and CDR2 (germline): KGHSH, LQKENI. The CDR3 is 12 residues long. In DNA, the CDR3 is TGTGCCAGCAGCCCCCCAGGCAATGAGCAGTTCTTC. Amino acid sequence: CASSPPGNEQFF.

CDR3 sequence reads: CASSLNRDSLPRETQYF. As DNA, the CDR3 is TGTGCCAGCAGCCTCAATAGGGACAGCCTCCCGCGAGAGACCCAGTACTTC. The chain uses TRBV7-9 and TRBJ2-5; 7 positions agree with TRBD1. CDR3 length: 17 residues. With V trimmed by 5 bases and J by 4 bases, 16 bases remained unmatched. CDR1 is SEHNR and CDR2 is FQNEAQ in the germline V gene (reference sequence).

V gene TRBV5-4 combines with J gene TRBJ2-2; possible D gene TRBD2, 6 bases. The V and J ends lost 4 bases and 5 bases respectively, with 15 bases between them. CDR1 and CDR2 (germline): SGHNT, YYREEE (reference sequence). The CDR3 runs 15 residues. The DNA of the CDR3 is TGTGCCAGCAGCCAGGTGGGAGGTTGGACCGGGGAGCTGTTTTTT. It translates to CASSQVGGWTGELFF.

The chain is built from TRBV3-1 and TRBJ2-1, with TRBD2 as a possible D gene (6 bases). V lost 11 bases and J 0 bases, leaving 29 bases between the germline ends. The CDR3 is made up of 19 amino acids. Germline V gives CDR1 LGHDT, CDR2 YNNKEL (reference sequence). CDR3 loop: CAFSPPIRGGPSSYNEQFF. DNA of the CDR3: TGTGCCTTCAGTCCACCCATCCGTGGAGGGCCGAGCTCCTACAATGAGCAGTTCTTC.

This clonotype was detected only a few times. The chain uses TRBV9 and TRBJ2-5; the match to TRBD2 covers 13 bases. J gave up 1 base and V 2 bases, and 2 bases lay outside the gene matches. CDR3 length: 16 residues. The germline CDR1 and CDR2 sequences are SGDLS and YYNGEE. CDR3 nucleotides: TGTGCCAGCAGCGTGGGACTAGCGGGATCCCAAGAGACCCAGTACTTC. The encoded protein is CASSVGLAGSQETQYF.

This clonotype has only a few counts. The chain joins TRBV6-5 to TRBJ2-7; the D gene could be TRBD1 or TRBD2 (5 bases each). CDR3 size: 14 residues. Trimming removed 4 bases from V and 2 bases from J, with 12 bases in between. Germline loops: CDR1 MNHEY, CDR2 SVGAGI. CDR3 sequence reads: CASSWVSGPYEQYF. The CDR3 DNA is TGTGCCAGCAGTTGGGTCTCGGGACCCTACGAGCAGTACTTC.

Ten or more counts support this clonotype. The chain combines TRBV9 with TRBJ2-3, with 7 bases aligning to TRBD2. The ends lost 0 bases at V and 2 bases at J; junction bases unmatched: 3. From germline, CDR1 is SGDLS and CDR2 YYNGEE. This CDR3 has 15 amino acids. The CDR3 reads CASSVGGSDTDTQYF. As DNA, the CDR3 is TGTGCCAGCAGCGTAGGCGGGAGTGACACAGATACGCAGTATTTT.

This clonotype was counted only a few times. The chain is built from TRBV20-1 and TRBJ2-3; 11 positions match TRBD2. This CDR3 is 16 amino acids long. Germline CDR1 DFQATT, CDR2 SNEGSKA (reference sequence). V lost 1 base to trimming and J lost 3 bases; unmatched junction nucleotides: 6. In DNA form, the CDR3 reads TGCAGTGCTAGAGTTTTAGCGGGGGGGCCAACAGATACGCAGTATTTT. Amino acids: CSARVLAGGPTDTQYF.

J is TRBJ2-3 and V is TRBV6-2 or TRBV6-3; maybe TRBD1 (6 bases). CDR1 is MNHEY, CDR2 SVGEGT, per germline. Trimming removed 7 bases from V and 5 bases from J, with 13 bases in between. This CDR3 comprises 13 residues. Written as DNA, the CDR3 is TGTGCCAGCAAAGGAACAGGGAGAGATACGCAGTATTTT. Its translation is CASKGTGRDTQYF.

CDR3 in amino acids: CSVETMGGVVYTF. CDR3 in DNA: TGCAGCGTTGAAACAATGGGTGGCGTTGTCTACACCTTC. The rearrangement links TRBV29-1 to TRBJ1-2; D gene uncertain. CDR3 size: 13 residues. The germline V gene encodes CDR1 SQVTM and CDR2 ANQGSEA. Trimming cost V 2 bases and J 10 bases, with 17 bases left between them.

The chain carries TRBV28 and TRBJ2-3; 8 bases map to TRBD2. Germline V lookup: CDR1 MDHEN, CDR2 SYDVKM. The junction had 7 bases not matched to a gene; V was cut back by 3 bases and J by 8 bases. The CDR3 has 14 amino acids. CDR3 sequence (DNA): TGTGCCAGCAGTTTCATAGCGGGGTTGGTTACGCAGTATTTT. Translating gives CASSFIAGLVTQYF.

This chain uses TRBV20-1 with TRBJ2-7; D is unresolved. V lost 5 bases to trimming and J lost 0 bases, with 14 bases between them. Germline V gene sequence: CDR1 DFQATT, CDR2 SNEGSKA (reference sequence). The CDR3 consists of 14 residues. CDR3 region: CSAPDLPYSYEQYF. The CDR3 DNA follows: TGCAGTGCTCCCGATCTCCCGTACTCCTACGAGCAGTACTTC.

The chain links TRBV6-2 or TRBV6-3 to TRBJ1-6, with D perhaps matching TRBD1 (6 bases). The CDR3 sequence is 14 residues long. The V gene lost 2 bases and the J gene lost 6 bases, with 8 bases spanning the gap. Germline V lookup: CDR1 MNHEY, CDR2 SVGEGT. The CDR3 sequence is CASSYVDSNSPLHF. CDR3 coding DNA: TGTGCCAGCAGTTACGTGGACAGTAATTCACCCCTCCACTTT.

The chain joins TRBV20-1 to TRBJ1-1, with D possibly TRBD1 on 6 matching bases. Per germline, CDR1 DFQATT and CDR2 SNEGSKA (reference sequence). CDR3 length: 13 amino acids. V was cut by 5 bases and J by 1 base, with 11 bases left in between. CDR3: CSAGRGPNTEAFF. The CDR3 coding sequence is TGCAGTGCTGGGCGGGGGCCGAACACTGAAGCTTTCTTT.

The J gene is TRBJ2-3, the V gene TRBV2; D gene ambiguous. V was cut by 9 bases and J by 9 bases, with 19 bases left in between. Germline assignment: CDR1 SNHLY and CDR2 FYNNEI. This CDR3 has 13 amino acids. The CDR3 region has the DNA TGTGCCAGTGTCGAAGGGCCCCCTGGGACGCAGTATTTT. It codes for CASVEGPPGTQYF.

This clonotype was counted a few times. The genes are TRBV28 and TRBJ2-3; D assignment may be TRBD1 or TRBD2 (5 bases each). The CDR3 is made up of 14 amino acids. With 3 bases removed from V and 5 bases from J, the gap between germline ends came to 12 bases. Looked up from germline, CDR1 is MDHEN and CDR2 is SYDVKM. CDR3 residues: CASSFRDVKDTQYF. CDR3 coding DNA: TGTGCCAGCAGTTTCCGGGACGTCAAAGATACGCAGTATTTT.